The T cell receptor (beta chain) under discussion was sequenced for a study of T cell responses to AZD1222 COVID-19 vaccine. Whole-study results and caveats: Vaccination with two AZD1222 doses was followed by a rise in Spike-specific TCR breadth and depth.

Turning to this clone: What it binds is unknown.

Only in-frame clones appear in the TCRdb table, and some are missing; sequencing was by immunoSEQ multiplex PCR. The table shows about 100,000 clones, with about 83% occurring only once. Trimming took off 2 bases at V and 1 base at J, with 14 bases between the two ends. The CDR3 length is 16 residues. The germline CDR1 and CDR2 sequences are MNHEY and SMNVEV (reference sequence). The sequence derives from an adult in good health. The genes are TRBV27 and TRBJ1-1; D uncertain. Source: peripheral blood, taken on day 0 of AZD1222 vaccination. The DNA of the CDR3 is TGTGCCAGCAGTTTAGTCAGACCGGATAAGAACACTGAAGCTTTCTTT. This codes for CASSLVRPDKNTEAFF.